A single T cell receptor beta chain is shown here with its context. The sample belongs to a study of control samples from healthy donors and cancer patients. The CDR3 is 15 residues long. CDR1 is SEHNR and CDR2 is FQNEAQ in the germline V gene (reference sequence). Trimming shortened V by 4 bases and J by 3 bases, and 13 bases separated the two germline ends. TCRdb's copy holds only in-frame clones and misses some; the assay was immunoSEQ multiplex PCR. The profile covers under 150,000 clones, with around 90% appearing a single time and 4.9% taken by the ten largest. This chain connects TRBV7-9 to TRBJ1-5, with unresolved D. Sequenced material: blood. The source of this sequence is a man aged 25 to 40 in good health. CDR3 nucleotide sequence: TGTGCCAGCAGCTCCGGCGCCGGGTTCAATCAGCCCCAGCATTTT. It yields the protein CASSSGAGFNQPQHF.